The clone carrying this TCR beta chain was seen a single time. CDR1 and CDR2 from the germline V gene are SEHNR and FQNEAQ (reference sequence). Trimming removed 2 bases from V and 6 bases from J, with 8 bases in between. This CDR3 has 12 residues. The data were obtained in a study of cytomegalovirus exposure and HLA in healthy donors. Primers included in the PCR were 60 Vbeta and 13 Jbeta primers. TCRdb keeps only in-frame clones here, not all; method: immunoSEQ multiplex PCR. Here the sample spans approximately 300,000 clones, over 70% being singletons. The clonotype comes from a girl aged 2-10 years in good health and CMV-seronegative. The chain joins TRBV7-9 to TRBJ2-7; D unclear. The sample was PBMCs. CDR3 bases: TGTGCCAGCAGCTTACCCGGGTTCGAGCAGTACTTC. As protein: CASSLPGFEQYF.